This T cell receptor beta chain was captured in a study of response to subunit inactivated influenza vaccine. Notes on the study in general: Every seasonal influenza vaccination brings in few new T cells, the authors suggested.

One entry per CDR3 protein, called by TCRdb with MiXCR from the RT-PCR reads. The sample consists of 300,000 to 350,000 distinct CDR3 sequences, just over 20% of them appearing once. The CDR3 sequence is 14 residues long. Trimming took off 5 bases at V and 3 bases at J, with 12 bases between the two ends. Germline-derived CDR1 and CDR2 are LNHDA and SQIVND (reference sequence). Concerning this clonotype itself: Its antigen is not known.

This clonotype was sampled from a man aged 50 to 69 who received an inactivated influenza vaccine. Source: PBMCs from blood, taken less than 22 months after vaccination. The chain recombines TRBV19 with TRBJ2-3, with D unresolved. As DNA, the CDR3 is TGTGCCAGTAGTCAACAATCACGGACAGATACGCAGTATTTT. Residues: CASSQQSRTDTQYF.